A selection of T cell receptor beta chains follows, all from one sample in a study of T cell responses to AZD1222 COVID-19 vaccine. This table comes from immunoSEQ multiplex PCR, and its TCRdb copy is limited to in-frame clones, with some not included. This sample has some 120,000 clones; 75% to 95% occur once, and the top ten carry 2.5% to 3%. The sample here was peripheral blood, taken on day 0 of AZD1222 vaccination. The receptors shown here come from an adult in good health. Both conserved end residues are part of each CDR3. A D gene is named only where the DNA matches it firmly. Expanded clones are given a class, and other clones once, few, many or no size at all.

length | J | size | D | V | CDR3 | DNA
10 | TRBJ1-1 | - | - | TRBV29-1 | CSVGNTEAFF | TGCAGCGTTGGGAACACTGAAGCTTTCTTT
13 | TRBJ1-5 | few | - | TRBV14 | CASSQGPGQPQHF | TGTGCCAGCAGCCAAGGCCCGGGCCAGCCCCAGCATTTT
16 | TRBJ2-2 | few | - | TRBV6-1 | CASGGVRQTNTGELFF | TGTGCCAGCGGTGGAGTTAGGCAGACCAACACCGGGGAGCTGTTTTTT
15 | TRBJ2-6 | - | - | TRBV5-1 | CASSSGQTGANVLTF | TGCGCCAGCAGCTCCGGACAGACCGGGGCCAACGTCCTGACTTTC
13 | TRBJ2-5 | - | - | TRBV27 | CASSLSGGETQYF | TGTGCCAGCAGTTTATCCGGGGGAGAGACCCAGTACTTC
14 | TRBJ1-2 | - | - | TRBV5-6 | CASSLGGGNYGYTF | TGTGCCAGCAGCTTGGGAGGAGGAAACTATGGCTACACCTTC
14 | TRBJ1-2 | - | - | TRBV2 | CASSLDRIPYGYTF | TGTGCCAGCAGTTTAGACAGGATACCCTATGGCTACACCTTC
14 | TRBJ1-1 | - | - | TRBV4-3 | CASSAGGDNTEAFF | TGCGCCAGCAGTGCGGGGGGGGATAACACTGAAGCTTTCTTT
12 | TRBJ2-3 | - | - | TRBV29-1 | CSFMASTDTQYF | TGCAGCTTCATGGCCAGCACAGATACGCAGTATTTT
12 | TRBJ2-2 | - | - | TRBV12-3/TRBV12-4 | CASNPLTGELFF | TGTGCCAGCAACCCTCTCACCGGGGAGCTGTTTTTT
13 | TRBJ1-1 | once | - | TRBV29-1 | CSVVGQVNTEAFF | TGCAGCGTTGTAGGGCAGGTGAACACTGAAGCTTTCTTT
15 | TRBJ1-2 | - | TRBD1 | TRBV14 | CASSHNRGSNYGYTF | TGTGCCAGCAGCCACAACAGGGGCTCCAACTATGGCTACACCTTC
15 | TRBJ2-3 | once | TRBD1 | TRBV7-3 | CASSSRQGGADTQYF | TGTGCCAGCAGCTCCCGACAGGGGGGAGCAGATACGCAGTATTTT
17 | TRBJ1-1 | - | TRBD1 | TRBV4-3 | CASSQDPRDRANTEAFF | TGCGCCAGCAGCCAAGATCCCAGAGACAGGGCCAACACTGAAGCTTTCTTT
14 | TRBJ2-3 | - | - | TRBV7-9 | CASSLSGHPDTQYF | TGTGCCAGCAGCTTGTCCGGACATCCCGATACGCAGTATTTT
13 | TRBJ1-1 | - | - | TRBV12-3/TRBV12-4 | CATRDNLNTEAFF | TGTGCCACCAGGGACAACCTTAACACTGAAGCTTTCTTT
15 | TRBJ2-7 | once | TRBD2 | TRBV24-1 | CATSDPAGGGHEQYF | TGTGCCACCAGTGATCCGGCGGGGGGAGGGCACGAGCAGTACTTC
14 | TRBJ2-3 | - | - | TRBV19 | CASSPRSSTDTQYF | TGTGCCAGTAGTCCTCGGTCTAGCACAGATACGCAGTATTTT
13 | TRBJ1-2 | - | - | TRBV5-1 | CASSYTGQDGYTF | TGCGCCAGCAGCTATACAGGCCAGGACGGCTACACCTTC
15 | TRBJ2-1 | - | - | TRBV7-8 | CASSPGKVFYNEQFF | TGTGCCAGCAGCCCCGGGAAGGTCTTTTACAATGAGCAGTTCTTC
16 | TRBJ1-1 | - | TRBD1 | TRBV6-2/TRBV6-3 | CASSYSGQGWATEAFF | TGTGCCAGCAGTTACTCGGGACAGGGTTGGGCCACTGAAGCTTTCTTT
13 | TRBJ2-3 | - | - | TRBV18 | CASSPSNTDTQYF | TGTGCCAGCTCACCTTCCAACACAGATACGCAGTATTTT
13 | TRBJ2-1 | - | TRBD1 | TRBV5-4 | CASSRDREGEQFF | TGTGCCAGCAGCCGGGACAGGGAGGGTGAGCAGTTCTTC
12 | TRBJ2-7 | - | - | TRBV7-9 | CASSLGTYEQYF | TGTGCCAGCAGCTTAGGCACCTACGAGCAGTACTTC
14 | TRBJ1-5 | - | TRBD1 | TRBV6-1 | CASTDGQGNQPQHF | TGTGCCAGCACTGACGGACAGGGTAATCAGCCCCAGCATTTT
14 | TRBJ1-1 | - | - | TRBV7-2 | CASSLARTIVEAFF | TGTGCCAGCAGCTTAGCGCGAACTATAGTTGAAGCTTTCTTT
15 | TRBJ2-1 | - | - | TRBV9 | CASSERAETYNEQFF | TGTGCCAGCAGCGAGCGAGCGGAAACGTACAATGAGCAGTTCTTC
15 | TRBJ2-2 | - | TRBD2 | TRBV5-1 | CASSFNSGRVGELFF | TGCGCCAGCAGCTTCAATAGCGGGAGAGTCGGGGAGCTGTTTTTT
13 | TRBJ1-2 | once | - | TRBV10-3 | CAISESTAYGYTF | TGTGCCATCAGTGAGTCGACCGCCTATGGCTACACCTTC
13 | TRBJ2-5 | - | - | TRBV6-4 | CASSDWGKETQYF | TGTGCCAGCAGTGACTGGGGTAAAGAGACCCAGTACTTC
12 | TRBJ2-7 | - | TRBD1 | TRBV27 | CASGDSSYEQYF | TGTGCCAGCGGGGACAGCTCCTACGAGCAGTACTTC
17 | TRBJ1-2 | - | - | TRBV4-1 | CASSQVGSGQINYGYTF | TGCGCCAGCAGCCAAGTGGGTTCGGGACAAATTAACTATGGCTACACCTTC
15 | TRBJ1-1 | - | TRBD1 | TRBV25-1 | CASSPPTGGETEAFF | TGTGCCAGCAGTCCTCCGACAGGGGGCGAGACTGAAGCTTTCTTT